This TCR beta chain appears in the sequencing data of a study of OX40 agonist ivuxolimab in advanced cancers. Study-level background: The costimulatory receptor OX40 (CD134) was targeted by ivuxolimab, a fully human IgG2 agonistic monoclonal antibody. A male proportion of 70% to 90% and a mean age of approximately 60 years, ranging from roughly 23 to 85, were recorded for the dose-escalation cohort. The monotherapy dose-escalation portion (N = 52 patients) of the phase I ivuxolimab trial is reported in the paper. Partial responses occurred in three dose-escalation patients: two with cutaneous melanoma and one with hepatocellular carcinoma. Peripheral TCRbeta sequencing was intended to test whether TCR sequence diversity was altered and clonal T-cell expansion was caused by ivuxolimab. Patients were allowed to have had prior anti-PD-1, anti-PD-L1 or anti-CTLA-4 therapy, and 40% of the dose-escalation patients had been treated with checkpoint inhibitors. Of the roughly 52 patients in dose escalation, about 20 had hepatocellular carcinoma, roughly 15 had melanoma, 9 had renal cell carcinoma and 9 had head and neck cancer. Intravenous ivuxolimab was administered to patients every 2 weeks at six dose levels: 0.01, 0.1, 0.3, 1.5, 3 and 10 mg/kg.

Turning to this clone: No antigen is known for it. It has no much larger one-base neighbor in the sample; base qualities were not kept.

Per the germline V gene, MDHEN is the CDR1 and SYDVKM is the CDR2. Between the V and J ends, shortened by 1 base and 7 bases respectively, the junction contains 14 bases. Including cysteine and phenylalanine, the CDR3 has 15 amino acids. Only the CDR3 portion is preserved as DNA: 45 bases, with reading frame beginning at the first base. Genomic DNA was isolated from the sorted cells so that the TCRbeta CDR3 region could be sequenced. The immunoSEQ Assay was used to sequence the TCRbeta CDR3 regions. Sourced from immuneACCESS, this table was stored by TCRdb with only in-frame sequences that have V and J called. A share of the clones is absent; for the studies checked, an unresolved V gene accounts for under half, and the remainder has no known explanation. This sample comprises some 100,000 clones, approximately 90% of them detected only once. Under 0.65% of the sample lies in the top ten. The trial excluded patients who had a history of autoimmune disease or who were on systemic immunosuppression. Peripheral blood for TCR sequencing was drawn from every dose cohort at baseline, at cycle 4 day 1 and at cycle 7 day 1. The samples were taken from a phase I, first-in-human, multicenter, open-label dose-escalation trial of ivuxolimab. The trial enrolled adults with locally advanced or metastatic head and neck squamous cell, hepatocellular, melanoma or renal cell carcinoma. Before TCR sequencing, CD4+ T cells and CD8+ T cells from peripheral blood were sorted into separate populations.

The full study reports these points: After ivuxolimab, more expanded clones were found on average in CD8+ T cells than in CD4+ T cells. Low levels of normalized T-cell clonal expansion were also seen in some patients who did not respond. At doses of 0.1 to 3.0 mg/kg, clonal expansion of both CD4+ and CD8+ blood T cells was observed from baseline to week 6. The antigen specificity of the clonally expanded peripheral T cells was not determined. In the 0.1-3.0 mg/kg groups, partial responders had among the lowest normalized peripheral clonal expansion, particularly in CD8+ T cells.

Sequencing used CD4+ or CD8+ T cells sorted from blood, obtained in a trial of the OX40 agonist ivuxolimab. The receptor's source is an adult with an advanced solid tumor such as melanoma, head and neck, liver or kidney cancer. The sequence links TRBV28 to TRBJ2-1, and the D gene may be TRBD2, 5 bases matching. The CDR3 protein is CASSLFRSGGNEQFF. The DNA is TGTGCCAGCAGTTTATTTAGGTCCGGCGGGAATGAGCAGTTCTTC.